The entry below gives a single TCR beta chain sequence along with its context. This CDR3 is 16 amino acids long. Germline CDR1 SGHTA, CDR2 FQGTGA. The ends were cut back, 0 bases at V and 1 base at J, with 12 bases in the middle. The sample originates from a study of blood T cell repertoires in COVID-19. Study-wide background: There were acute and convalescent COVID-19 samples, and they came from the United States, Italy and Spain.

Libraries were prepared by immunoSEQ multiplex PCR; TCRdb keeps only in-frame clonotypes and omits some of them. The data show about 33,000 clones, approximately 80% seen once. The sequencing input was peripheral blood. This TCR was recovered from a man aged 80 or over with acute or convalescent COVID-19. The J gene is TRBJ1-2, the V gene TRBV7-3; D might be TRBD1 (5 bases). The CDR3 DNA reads TGTGCCAGCAGCTTAACCGGGGGGAGTGGTAACTATGGCTACACCTTC. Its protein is CASSLTGGSGNYGYTF.